Shown below are 19 T cell receptor beta chains from a single sample sequenced in a study of control samples from healthy donors and cancer patients. Sequenced by immunoSEQ multiplex PCR; TCRdb stores in-frame clones only, minus some. The sample has some 120,000 clones, approximately 88% seen once. Sequencing was performed on blood. Receptors were obtained from a man aged 45-60 years in good health.

The chain employs TRBV7-9 and TRBJ1-5; D unclear. Per the germline V gene, CDR1 is SEHNR and CDR2 is FQNEAQ (reference sequence). The CDR3 covers 16 residues. Trimming left V 6 bases short and J 0 bases short, with 15 bases between. Here the CDR3 DNA reads TGTGCCAGCAGTCTTGGGGATGGAGGTAGCAATCAGCCCCAGCATTTT. This sequence encodes CASSLGDGGSNQPQHF.

The chain recombines TRBV9 with TRBJ1-6; 7 bases align to TRBD1. The CDR3 is made up of 15 amino acids. Germline CDR1 is SGDLS and CDR2 is YYNGEE. Germline trimming cut 4 bases from V and 4 bases from J; bases unmatched to any gene: 5. The CDR3 here is CASSIRDRYNSPLHF. The CDR3 DNA follows: TGTGCCAGCAGCATTCGGGACAGATATAATTCACCCCTCCACTTT. The whole variable domain, remainder taken from reference TRBV9 and TRBJ1-6, is DSGVTQTPKHLITATGQRVTLRCSPRSGDLSVYWYQQSLDQGLQFLIQYYNGEERAKGNILERFSAQQFPDLHSELNLSSLELGDSALYFCASSIRDRYNSPLHFGNGTRLTVT.

The table lists this clone with a count of one. The chain uses TRBV6-5 and TRBJ2-1, with 12 bases matching TRBD1. Trimming cost V 8 bases and J 9 bases; bases outside gene matches: 5. The CDR3 runs to 13 residues. Looked up from germline, CDR1 is MNHEY and CDR2 is SVGAGI. The CDR3 DNA is TGTGCCAGCTGGGACAGGGGGCCGGGTGAGCAGTTCTTC. This sequence encodes CASWDRGPGEQFF.

This chain links TRBV25-1 with TRBJ1-2; D unresolved. This CDR3 is 14 amino acids long. Trimming removed 1 base at V and 6 bases at J, with 12 bases between. CDR1 is MGHDK, CDR2 SYGVNS, per germline. The CDR3 here is CASSESGVSHGYTF. Here the CDR3 DNA reads TGTGCCAGCAGTGAATCTGGGGTTTCGCATGGCTACACCTTC.

The chain uses TRBV6-5 and TRBJ2-4; 10 bases align to TRBD1. This CDR3 spans 14 amino acids. Germline values: CDR1 MNHEY, CDR2 SVGAGI. J was trimmed by 7 bases and V by 7 bases; bases with no gene match: 7. The CDR3 spells CASNRQGAGNIQYF. Here the CDR3 DNA reads TGTGCCAGCAACAGACAGGGGGCAGGGAACATTCAGTACTTC.

The J gene is TRBJ2-2, the V gene TRBV9; possibly TRBD2 for D (5 bases). Between the trimmed V and J ends, which lost 0 bases and 6 bases, there was a span of 15 bases. The CDR3 runs 16 residues. The germline V gene encodes CDR1 SGDLS and CDR2 YYNGEE. DNA of the CDR3: TGTGCCAGCAGCGTAGATCCTACGAGGGAACCCGGGGAGCTGTTTTTT. It encodes CASSVDPTREPGELFF.

The gene calls are TRBV5-1 and TRBJ1-3; D is ambiguous. The germline V gene has CDR1 SGHRS and CDR2 YFSETQ. CDR3 size: 16 residues. V gave up 0 bases and J gave up 2 bases, with 12 bases separating them. In nucleotides, the CDR3 is TGCGCCAGCAGCTTGGCCCCCGCGGGAGCTGGAAACACCATATATTTT. Amino acids: CASSLAPAGAGNTIYF. Using reference TRBV5-1 and TRBJ1-3 for the parts outside the CDR3, the full variable domain is KAGVTQTPRYLIKTRGQQVTLSCSPISGHRSVSWYQQTPGQGLQFLFEYFSETQRNKGNFPGRFSGRQFSNSRSEMNVSTLELGDSALYLCASSLAPAGAGNTIYFGEGSWLTVV.

V gene TRBV19 combines with J gene TRBJ1-1; D uncertain. This CDR3 is 14 amino acids long. Germline-derived CDR1 and CDR2 are LNHDA and SQIVND (reference sequence). Trimming left V 5 bases short and J 1 base short, with 11 bases between. The CDR3 DNA sequence: TGTGCCAGTAGTGCGGGATACAGGAACACTGAAGCTTTCTTT. Its protein product is CASSAGYRNTEAFF.

The chain joins TRBV3-1 (or the pseudogene TRBV3-2) to TRBJ2-7; a possible D gene is TRBD1 (6 bases). The CDR3 covers 15 residues. CDR1 and CDR2 from the germline V gene are LGHDT and YNNKEL (reference sequence). Trimming stripped 4 bases from V and 4 bases from J, with 17 bases between. In DNA, the CDR3 is TGTGCCAGCAGCCCGGCCCGAACAGGGTCTTACGAGCAGTACTTC. This encodes CASSPARTGSYEQYF.

V usage is TRBV7-2 and J usage is TRBJ1-2, with 7 bases fitting TRBD1. CDR1 is SGHTA and CDR2 is FQGNSA in the germline V gene. The CDR3 consists of 16 residues. Trimming at V came to 5 bases and at J to 3 bases, leaving 12 bases not matched to a gene. CDR3 nucleotide sequence: TGTGCCAGCAGCCTCCGGACAGGCCCAGGAGACTATGGCTACACCTTC. The encoded protein is CASSLRTGPGDYGYTF. Variable domain in full (rest from reference TRBV7-2 and TRBJ1-2): GAGVSQSPSNKVTEKGKDVELRCDPISGHTALYWYRQSLGQGLEFLIYFQGNSAPDKSGLPSDRFSAERTGGSVSTLTIQRTQQEDSAVYLCASSLRTGPGDYGYTFGSGTRLTVV.

The genes are TRBV25-1 and TRBJ1-2; 10 bases map to TRBD1. CDR3 length equals 16 residues. Losses at the gene ends were 3 bases for V and 5 bases for J; bases not matched to a gene: 9. Germline V CDR1 and CDR2: MGHDK, SYGVNS. The CDR3 loop is CASSEETGGAWYGYTF. The CDR3 coding sequence is TGTGCCAGCAGTGAGGAGACAGGGGGCGCCTGGTATGGCTACACCTTC.

The chain is built from TRBV25-1 and TRBJ2-3, with 7 nucleotides matching TRBD2. CDR1 MGHDK and CDR2 SYGVNS come from the germline V gene. The CDR3 totals 14 residues. J lost 3 bases, V lost 7 bases, and 7 bases had no gene match. The chain's CDR3 is CASTPWGGTDTQYF. The CDR3 DNA follows: TGTGCCAGCACCCCATGGGGGGGTACAGATACGCAGTATTTT. The whole variable domain, filled in from reference TRBV25-1 and TRBJ2-3, reads EADIYQTPRYLVIGTGKKITLECSQTMGHDKMYWYQQDPGMELHLIHYSYGVNSTEKGDLSSESTVSRIRTEHFPLTLESARPSHTSQYLCASTPWGGTDTQYFGPGTRLTVL.

CDR3 nucleotide sequence: TGCGCCAGCAGTCAATCGGAGGGCACCGAAGAGACCCAGTACTTC. This sequence encodes CASSQSEGTEETQYF. This chain links TRBV23-1 with TRBJ2-5; tentatively, D is TRBD2 (6 bases). TRBV23-1 is identified as an open reading frame with a role that is uncertain. CDR3 length: 15 amino acids. V was shortened by 0 bases and J by 3 bases, with 11 bases between the two germline ends.

The chain carries TRBV7-2 and TRBJ1-2; the match to TRBD1 covers 7 bases. With V trimmed by 1 base and J by 0 bases, 2 bases remained unmatched. Germline-derived CDR1 and CDR2 are SGHTA and FQGNSA. The CDR3 sequence is 15 residues long. CDR3 nucleotide sequence: TGTGCCAGCAGCTTAGGGGGGACAGCTAACTATGGCTACACCTTC. This encodes CASSLGGTANYGYTF.

The chain is built from TRBV30 and TRBJ1-1; 8 nucleotides match TRBD1. V lost 5 bases, J lost 5 bases, and 7 bases stayed unmatched. There are 13 residues in the CDR3. The germline gives CDR1 GTSNPN, CDR2 SVGIG (reference sequence). Written as DNA, the CDR3 is TGTGCCTGGGACAGGGGAACGGGGACTGAAGCTTTCTTT. Protein: CAWDRGTGTEAFF.

CDR3 DNA: TGCGCCAGCAGCTCGACAGGAGGGGCCTCCTACGAGCAGTACTTC. The encoded protein is CASSSTGGASYEQYF. This chain links TRBV5-1 with TRBJ2-7; D assignment may be TRBD1 or TRBD2 (6 bases each). Germline assignment: CDR1 SGHRS and CDR2 YFSETQ. The CDR3 extends over 15 amino acids. V lost 3 bases and J 0 bases, leaving 13 bases between the germline ends.

The chain joins TRBV7-2 to TRBJ2-1; D uncertain. Deletions cut 5 bases from V and 2 bases from J, with 10 bases between. The CDR3 runs 14 residues. Germline V gives CDR1 SGHTA, CDR2 FQGNSA. The DNA for the CDR3 is TGTGCCAGCAGCCCCGTAGTAACCTACAATGAGCAGTTCTTC. This codes for CASSPVVTYNEQFF.

This chain connects TRBV7-9 to TRBJ2-7, with TRBD2 matching over 11 bases. There are 17 residues in the CDR3. CDR1 and CDR2 from the germline V gene are SEHNR and FQNEAQ (reference sequence). Unmatched junction bases numbered 8, after V lost 0 bases and J lost 4 bases. CDR3 sequence (DNA): TGTGCCAGCAGCTTAGCCATTGTAGCTAGCGGGGGGTACGAGCAGTACTTC. Residues: CASSLAIVASGGYEQYF.

The CDR3 DNA follows: TGTGCCAGCAGCGAGGGAGGTGGCACTGAAGCTTTCTTT. This encodes CASSEGGGTEAFF. The J gene is TRBJ1-1, the V gene TRBV7-8; D unclear. CDR3 length: 13 amino acids. The V gene lost 5 bases and the J gene lost 4 bases, with 11 bases spanning the gap. From germline, CDR1 is SGHVS and CDR2 FQNEAQ.